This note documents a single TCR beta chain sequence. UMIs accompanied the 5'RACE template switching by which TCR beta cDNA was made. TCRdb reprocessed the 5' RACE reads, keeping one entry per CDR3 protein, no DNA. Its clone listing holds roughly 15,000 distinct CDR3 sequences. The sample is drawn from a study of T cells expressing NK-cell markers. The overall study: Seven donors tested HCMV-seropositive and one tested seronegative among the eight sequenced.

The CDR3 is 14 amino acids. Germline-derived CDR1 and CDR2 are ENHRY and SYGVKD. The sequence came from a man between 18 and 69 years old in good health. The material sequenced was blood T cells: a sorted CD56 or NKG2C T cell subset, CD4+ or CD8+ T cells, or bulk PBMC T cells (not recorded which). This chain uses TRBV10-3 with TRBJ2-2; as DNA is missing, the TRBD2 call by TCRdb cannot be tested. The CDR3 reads CAISVLGGTGELFF.